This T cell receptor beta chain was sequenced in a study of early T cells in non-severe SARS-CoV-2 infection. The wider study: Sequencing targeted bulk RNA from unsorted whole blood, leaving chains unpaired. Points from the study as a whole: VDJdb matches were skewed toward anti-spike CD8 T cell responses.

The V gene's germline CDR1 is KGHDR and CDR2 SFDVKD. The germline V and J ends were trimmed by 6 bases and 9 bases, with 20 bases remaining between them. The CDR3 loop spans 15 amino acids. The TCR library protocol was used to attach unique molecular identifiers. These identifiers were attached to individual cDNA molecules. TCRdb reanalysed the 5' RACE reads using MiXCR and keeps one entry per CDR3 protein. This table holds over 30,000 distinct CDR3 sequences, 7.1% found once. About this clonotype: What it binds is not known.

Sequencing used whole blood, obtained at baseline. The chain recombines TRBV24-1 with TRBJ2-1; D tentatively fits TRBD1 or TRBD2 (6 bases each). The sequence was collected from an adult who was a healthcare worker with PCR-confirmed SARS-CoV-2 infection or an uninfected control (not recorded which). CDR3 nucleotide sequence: TGTGCCACCAGTACAAGGGGGACTGCCTTGGCTGAGCAGTTCTTC. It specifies CATSTRGTALAEQFF.